Below, 9 T cell receptor beta chains from the same sample are listed, as sequenced in a study of identical twins (dated by TCRdb to about 2016). Preparation of the library involved 5' RACE. Sequencing relied on an Illumina HiSeq 2000. TCRdb's own reprocessing of the public reads used fastp at Q25 and MiXCR and kept productive beta chains. Each CDR3 protein appears once, grouped with its most common genes and DNA. This sample holds about 900,000 distinct CDR3 sequences; around 12% were observed only once. The ten largest clones capture 1.5% to 2% of the sample. These data were also reused for a study on yellow fever vaccine responses in identical twins.

Sequencing was performed on PBMCs. The receptors here all came from a woman younger than 35 in good health.

The chain couples TRBV4-1 to TRBJ2-3; D gene unclear. The germline V gene encodes CDR1 MGHRA and CDR2 YSYEKL. Trimming stripped 4 bases from V and 2 bases from J, with 16 bases between. This CDR3 comprises 16 residues. CDR3 coding DNA: TGCGCCAGCAGCCCCCTTCTCAGGAGACTCACAGATACGCAGTATTTT. It yields the protein CASSPLLRRLTDTQYF.

This clonotype has just a few counts. The chain combines TRBV5-1 with TRBJ2-5; no firm D call. The CDR3 consists of 15 residues. CDR1 SGHRS and CDR2 YFSETQ come from the germline V gene. Deletions cut 0 bases from V and 2 bases from J, with 11 bases between. CDR3 residues: CASSLGVYGQETQYF. The DNA for the CDR3 is TGCGCCAGCAGCTTGGGAGTATACGGTCAAGAGACCCAGTACTTC. Full variable domain (remainder filled in from reference TRBV5-1 and TRBJ2-5): KAGVTQTPRYLIKTRGQQVTLSCSPISGHRSVSWYQQTPGQGLQFLFEYFSETQRNKGNFPGRFSGRQFSNSRSEMNVSTLELGDSALYLCASSLGVYGQETQYFGPGTRLLVL.

The V call is TRBV9, the J call TRBJ2-3; 10 nucleotides line up with TRBD2. Germline V gene data show CDR1 as SGDLS and CDR2 as YYNGEE. V lost 2 bases to trimming and J lost 0 bases; unmatched junction nucleotides: 6. The CDR3 has 17 residues. The CDR3 coding sequence is TGTGCCAGCAGCGTTTCCAGCGGGGGGGCAAGCACAGATACGCAGTATTTT. Amino acid sequence: CASSVSSGGASTDTQYF.

The V call is TRBV5-1, the J call TRBJ2-1; D is unclear. Germline loops: CDR1 SGHRS, CDR2 YFSETQ. V gave up 5 bases and J gave up 5 bases, with 14 bases separating them. This CDR3 region has 14 residues. In DNA form, the CDR3 reads TGCGCCAGCAGTCAGGACGTGATTAACAATGAGCAGTTCTTC. Its protein product is CASSQDVINNEQFF.

This chain links TRBV25-1 with TRBJ2-1; 9 nucleotides agree with TRBD1. J gave up 5 bases and V 7 bases, and 9 bases lay outside the gene matches. CDR3 size: 15 residues. Germline CDR1 MGHDK, CDR2 SYGVNS. The chain's CDR3 is CASTQGGTGNNEQFF. DNA of the CDR3: TGTGCCAGCACTCAAGGGGGGACAGGGAACAATGAGCAGTTCTTC.

This clonotype appeared many times. The J gene is TRBJ2-3, the V gene TRBV15, with TRBD2 matching 12 bases. V was clipped by 5 bases and J by 4 bases; unmatched bases: 7. The CDR3 sequence is 16 residues long. The germline V gene encodes CDR1 LNHNV and CDR2 YYDKDF (reference sequence). CDR3 in amino acids: CATSDRLAGVSDTQYF. CDR3 coding DNA: TGTGCCACCAGCGACCGACTAGCGGGAGTATCAGATACGCAGTATTTT.

The gene calls are TRBV28 and TRBJ2-5; no clear D. The CDR3 loop spans 15 amino acids. Trimming pared 6 bases from V and 2 bases from J, leaving 16 bases between. Per germline, CDR1 MDHEN and CDR2 SYDVKM. CDR3 sequence (DNA): TGTGCCAGCAGACCCGATAGGGAAGTACAAGAGACCCAGTACTTC. This translates into CASRPDREVQETQYF.

The table lists this clonotype with a few counts. This rearrangement joins TRBV11-2 to TRBJ1-1; 11 bases line up with TRBD1. CDR1 is SGHAT and CDR2 is FQNNGV in the germline V gene. The CDR3 is 16 residues long. Trimming cost V 5 bases and J 4 bases; bases outside gene matches: 9. The CDR3 loop reads CASSPLRGTGGTEAFF. CDR3 in DNA: TGTGCCAGCAGCCCCCTCCGTGGGACAGGGGGCACTGAAGCTTTCTTT.

This clonotype has more than one count but fewer than ten. This chain connects TRBV12-3 or TRBV12-4 to TRBJ1-6, with TRBD1 as a possible D gene (5 bases). Trimming left V 1 base short and J 10 bases short, with 14 bases between. This CDR3 comprises 15 residues. The CDR3 is CASSLGSAGTSPLHF. DNA for the CDR3: TGTGCCAGCAGTTTAGGGAGCGCAGGGACCTCACCCCTCCACTTT.